This TCR beta chain derives from a study of cytomegalovirus exposure and HLA in healthy donors. The CDR3 loop spans 15 amino acids. Germline assignment: CDR1 SEHNR and CDR2 FQNEAQ (reference sequence). The V gene end was trimmed by 4 bases and the J gene end by 3 bases; junction bases not matched to a gene: 5. The PCR was carried out with 60 Vbeta primers and 13 Jbeta primers. Clones were read by immunoSEQ multiplex PCR, and TCRdb kept only the in-frame ones, dropping some. Of about 270,000 clones listed, just over 70% are singletons. The clonotype originates from a female donor in good health and CMV-seronegative. The chain is built from TRBV7-9 and TRBJ2-3; TRBD1 agrees at 9 bases. The sample was PBMCs. CDR3 bases: TGTGCCAGCAGCTCGAGGGACAGGGCAACAGATACGCAGTATTTT. Translated, it gives CASSSRDRATDTQYF.